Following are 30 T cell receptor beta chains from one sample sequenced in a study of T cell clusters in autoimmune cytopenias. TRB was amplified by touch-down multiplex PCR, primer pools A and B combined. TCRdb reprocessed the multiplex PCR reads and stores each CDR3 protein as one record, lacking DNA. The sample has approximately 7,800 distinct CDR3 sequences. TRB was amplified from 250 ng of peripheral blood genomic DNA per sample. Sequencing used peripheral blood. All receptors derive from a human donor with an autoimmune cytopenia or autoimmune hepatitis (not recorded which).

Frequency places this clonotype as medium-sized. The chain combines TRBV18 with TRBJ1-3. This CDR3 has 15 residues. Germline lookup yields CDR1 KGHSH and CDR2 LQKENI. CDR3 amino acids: CASSPQTTSGNTIYF.

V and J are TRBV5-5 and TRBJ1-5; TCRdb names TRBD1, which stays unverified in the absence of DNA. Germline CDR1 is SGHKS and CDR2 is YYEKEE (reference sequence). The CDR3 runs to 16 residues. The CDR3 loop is CASRVGTGGSDQPQHF. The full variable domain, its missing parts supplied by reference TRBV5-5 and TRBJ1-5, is DAGVTQSPTHLIKTRGQQVTLRCSPISGHKSVSWYQQVLGQGPQFIFQYYEKEERGRGNFPDRFSARQFPNYSSELNVNALLLGDSALYLCASRVGTGGSDQPQHFGDGTRLSIL.

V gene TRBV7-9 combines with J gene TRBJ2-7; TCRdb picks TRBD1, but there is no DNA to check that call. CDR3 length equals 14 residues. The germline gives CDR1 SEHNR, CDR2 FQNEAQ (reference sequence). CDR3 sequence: CASSPGTGVNEQYF.

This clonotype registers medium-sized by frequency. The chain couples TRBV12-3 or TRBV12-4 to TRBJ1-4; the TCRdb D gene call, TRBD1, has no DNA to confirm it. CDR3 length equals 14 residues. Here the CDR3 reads CASTETGRNEKLFF.

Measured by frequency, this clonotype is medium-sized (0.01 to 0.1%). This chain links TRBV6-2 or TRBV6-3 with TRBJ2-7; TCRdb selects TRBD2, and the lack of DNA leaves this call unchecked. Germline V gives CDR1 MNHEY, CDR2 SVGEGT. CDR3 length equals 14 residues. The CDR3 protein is CASSYSGGSGEQYF.

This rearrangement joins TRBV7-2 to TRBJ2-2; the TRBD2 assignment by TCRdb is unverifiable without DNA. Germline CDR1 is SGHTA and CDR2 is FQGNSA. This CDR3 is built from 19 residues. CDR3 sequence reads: CASSLTRLAGETNTGELFF.

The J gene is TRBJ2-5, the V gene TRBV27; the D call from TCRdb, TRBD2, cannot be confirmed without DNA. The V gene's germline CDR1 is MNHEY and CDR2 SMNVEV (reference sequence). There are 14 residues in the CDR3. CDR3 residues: CASSQRTRGETQYF.

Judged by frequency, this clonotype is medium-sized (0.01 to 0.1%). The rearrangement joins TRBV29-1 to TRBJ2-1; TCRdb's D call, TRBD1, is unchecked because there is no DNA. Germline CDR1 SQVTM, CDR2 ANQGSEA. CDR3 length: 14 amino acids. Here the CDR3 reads CSGSGTHGGDEQFF.

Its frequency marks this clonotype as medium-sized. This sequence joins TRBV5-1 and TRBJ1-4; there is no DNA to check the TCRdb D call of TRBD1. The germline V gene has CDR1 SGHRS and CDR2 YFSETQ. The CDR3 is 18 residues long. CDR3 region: CASSTGTGSDGSNEKLFF.

This CDR3 reads CASSRVVAGGGEQYF. The chain is built from TRBV7-9 and TRBJ2-7; TCRdb's D call of TRBD2 is untestable without DNA. Germline lookup yields CDR1 SEHNR and CDR2 FQNEAQ (reference sequence). The CDR3 is 15 amino acids.

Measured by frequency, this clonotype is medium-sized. The CDR3 here is CSASPGQAGGPQYF. This rearrangement joins TRBV20-1 to TRBJ2-7; TCRdb picks TRBD2, but there is no DNA to check that call. Germline CDR1 DFQATT, CDR2 SNEGSKA (reference sequence). This CDR3 is 14 amino acids long.

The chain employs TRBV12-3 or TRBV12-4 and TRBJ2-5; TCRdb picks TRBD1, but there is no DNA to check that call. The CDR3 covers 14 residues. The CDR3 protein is CASSWDSDQETQYF.

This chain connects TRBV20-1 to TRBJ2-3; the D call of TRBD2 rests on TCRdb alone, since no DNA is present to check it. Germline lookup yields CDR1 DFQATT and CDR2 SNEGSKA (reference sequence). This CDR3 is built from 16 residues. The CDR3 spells CSASFLESGGTDTQYF.

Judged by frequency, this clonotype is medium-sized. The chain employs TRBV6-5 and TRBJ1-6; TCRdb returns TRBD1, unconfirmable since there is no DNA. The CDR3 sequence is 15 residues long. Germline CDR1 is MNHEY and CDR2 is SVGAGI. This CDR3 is CASSYSQGSNSPLHF.

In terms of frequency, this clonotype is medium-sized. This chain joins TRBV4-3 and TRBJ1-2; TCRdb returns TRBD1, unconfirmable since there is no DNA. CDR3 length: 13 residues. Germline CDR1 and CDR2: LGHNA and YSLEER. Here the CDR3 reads CASSQTGGLGYTF.

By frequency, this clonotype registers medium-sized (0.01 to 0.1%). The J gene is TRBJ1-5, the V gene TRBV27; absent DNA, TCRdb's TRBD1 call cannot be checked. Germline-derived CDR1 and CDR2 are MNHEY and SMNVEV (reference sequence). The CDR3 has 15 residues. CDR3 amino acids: CASSLFATGGQPQHF.

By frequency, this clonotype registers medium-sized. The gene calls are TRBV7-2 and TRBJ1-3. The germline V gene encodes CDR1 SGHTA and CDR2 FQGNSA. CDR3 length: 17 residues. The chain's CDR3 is CASSLGGPRSSGNTIYF.

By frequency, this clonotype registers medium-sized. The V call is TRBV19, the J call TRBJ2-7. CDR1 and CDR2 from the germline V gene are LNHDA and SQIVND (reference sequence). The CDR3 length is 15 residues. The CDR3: CASSTGEAGIYEQYF.

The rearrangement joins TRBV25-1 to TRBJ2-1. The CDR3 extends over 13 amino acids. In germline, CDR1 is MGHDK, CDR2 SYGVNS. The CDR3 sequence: CASSEYGYNEQFF. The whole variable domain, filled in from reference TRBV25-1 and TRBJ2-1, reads EADIYQTPRYLVIGTGKKITLECSQTMGHDKMYWYQQDPGMELHLIHYSYGVNSTEKGDLSSESTVSRIRTEHFPLTLESARPSHTSQYLCASSEYGYNEQFFGPGTRLTVL.

The CDR3 reads CSARDLTDTQYF. The chain links TRBV20-1 to TRBJ2-3. Germline CDR1 is DFQATT and CDR2 is SNEGSKA (reference sequence). The CDR3 sequence is 12 residues long.

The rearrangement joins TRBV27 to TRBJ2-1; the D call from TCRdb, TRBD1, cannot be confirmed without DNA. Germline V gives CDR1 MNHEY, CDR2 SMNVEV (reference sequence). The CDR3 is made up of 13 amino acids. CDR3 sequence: CASITAAGDEQFF.

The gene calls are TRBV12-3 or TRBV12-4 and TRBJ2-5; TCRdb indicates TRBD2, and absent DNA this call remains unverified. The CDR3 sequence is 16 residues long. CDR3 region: CASSYPSGGGRETQYF.

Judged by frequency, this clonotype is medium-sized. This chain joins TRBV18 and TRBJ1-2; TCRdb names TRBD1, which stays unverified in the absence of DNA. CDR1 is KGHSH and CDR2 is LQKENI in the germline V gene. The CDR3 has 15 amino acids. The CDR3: CASSGWGDGDYGYTF. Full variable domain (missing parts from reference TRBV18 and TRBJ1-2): NAGVMQNPRHLVRRRGQEARLRCSPMKGHSHVYWYRQLPEEGLKFMVYLQKENIIDESGMPKERFSAEFPKEGPSILRIQQVVRGDSAAYFCASSGWGDGDYGYTFGSGTRLTVV.

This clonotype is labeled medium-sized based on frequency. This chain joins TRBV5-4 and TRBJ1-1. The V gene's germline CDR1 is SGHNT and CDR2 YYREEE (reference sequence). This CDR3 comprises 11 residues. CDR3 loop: CASSLGLLAFF.

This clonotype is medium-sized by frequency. The CDR3 spells CSPRPTPHEQYF. The chain is built from TRBV20-1 and TRBJ2-7. The CDR3 contains 12 residues. Germline V CDR1 and CDR2: DFQATT, SNEGSKA (reference sequence).

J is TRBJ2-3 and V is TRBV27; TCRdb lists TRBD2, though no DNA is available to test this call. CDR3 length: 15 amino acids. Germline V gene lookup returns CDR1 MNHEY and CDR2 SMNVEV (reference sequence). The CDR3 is CASSLAAGSLDTQYF.

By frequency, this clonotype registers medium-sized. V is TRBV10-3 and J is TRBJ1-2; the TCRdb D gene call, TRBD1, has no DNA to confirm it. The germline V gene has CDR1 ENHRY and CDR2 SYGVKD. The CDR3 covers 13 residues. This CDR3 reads CATIQDRADGYTF.

The CDR3 reads CASSYSDTGVSNQPQHF. This rearrangement joins TRBV6-2 or TRBV6-3 to TRBJ1-5; TCRdb selects TRBD1, and the lack of DNA leaves this call unchecked. The CDR3 is made up of 17 amino acids. Germline V gene sequence: CDR1 MNHEY, CDR2 SVGEGT.

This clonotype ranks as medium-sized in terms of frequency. Here the CDR3 reads CASSKGQGAIPPLHF. The chain links TRBV7-9 to TRBJ1-6; absent DNA, TCRdb's TRBD1 call cannot be checked. CDR1 and CDR2 from the germline V gene are SEHNR and FQNEAQ (reference sequence). The CDR3 totals 15 residues. The full variable domain, in which reference TRBV7-9 and TRBJ1-6 provide the parts outside the CDR3, is DTGVSQNPRHKITKRGQNVTFRCDPISEHNRLYWYRQTLGQGPEFLTYFQNEAQLEKSRLLSDRFSAERPKGSFSTLEIQRTEQGDSAMYLCASSKGQGAIPPLHFGNGTRLTVT.

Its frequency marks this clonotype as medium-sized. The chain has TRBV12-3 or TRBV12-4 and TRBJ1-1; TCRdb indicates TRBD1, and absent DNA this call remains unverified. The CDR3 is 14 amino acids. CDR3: CASSLPRANTEAFF.